The 17 T cell receptor beta chains below come from one sample, sequenced in a study of blood T cell repertoires in COVID-19. Profiled with immunoSEQ multiplex PCR; TCRdb holds only in-frame clones, not every one. The table lists 200,000 to 250,000 clones, 90% of them singletons. Sequenced input: PBMCs or T cells enriched from blood (not recorded which). These receptors came from a man aged 30 to 45 who had been exposed to COVID-19.

The chain uses TRBV19 and TRBJ1-3, with TRBD1 as a possible D gene (5 bases). Germline CDR1 reads LNHDA; CDR2 reads SQIVND (reference sequence). The V and J ends lost 8 bases and 1 base respectively, with 18 bases between them. This CDR3 has 16 residues. CDR3 nucleotide sequence: TGTGCCAGTGGTCCCGGAGGGAGGGGATCTGGAAACACCATATATTTT. Protein sequence: CASGPGGRGSGNTIYF.

The V call is TRBV2, the J call TRBJ2-7; 7 bases agree with TRBD1. V dropped 9 bases and J dropped 1; count of bases not matched to a gene: 9. The CDR3 contains 14 residues. Germline-derived CDR1 and CDR2 are SNHLY and FYNNEI. The CDR3, as DNA: TGTGCCAGTTTCAGGGGGTCGCATTCCTACGAGCAGTACTTC. It specifies CASFRGSHSYEQYF.

The chain couples TRBV7-8 to TRBJ2-5, with 12 nucleotides matching TRBD2. V lost 5 bases, J lost 4 bases, and 8 bases stayed unmatched. In germline, CDR1 is SGHVS, CDR2 FQNEAQ. The CDR3 totals 16 residues. CDR3 amino acids: CASSILAGGPLETQYF. The CDR3 DNA sequence: TGTGCCAGCAGCATTCTAGCGGGGGGGCCCTTAGAGACCCAGTACTTC.

V usage is TRBV27 and J usage is TRBJ1-4; TRBD1 is a possible D gene (6 bases). Trimming left V 6 bases short and J 0 bases short, with 17 bases between. The germline V gene has CDR1 MNHEY and CDR2 SMNVEV (reference sequence). The CDR3 runs 17 residues. CDR3 region: CASRAPTGDSTNEKLFF. The CDR3 DNA sequence: TGTGCCAGCAGGGCGCCGACAGGCGACTCAACTAATGAAAAACTGTTTTTT.

The rearrangement uses TRBV7-9 and TRBJ1-3, with D possibly matching TRBD1 (5 bases). CDR3 size: 17 residues. Germline lookup yields CDR1 SEHNR and CDR2 FQNEAQ (reference sequence). Trimming stripped 0 bases from V and 0 bases from J, with 12 bases between. In nucleotides, the CDR3 is TGTGCCAGCAGCTTAGCGCGTCAGGGAGGCTCTGGAAACACCATATATTTT. It is translated as CASSLARQGGSGNTIYF.

This chain links TRBV10-2 with TRBJ2-7; the D gene is possibly TRBD1 (5 bases). V was shortened by 4 bases and J by 1 base, with 8 bases between the two germline ends. The CDR3 has 13 amino acids. Germline loops: CDR1 WSHSY, CDR2 SAAADI. The CDR3 spells CASSGQISYEQYF. CDR3 in DNA: TGCGCCAGCAGTGGACAGATTTCCTACGAGCAGTACTTC.

This clone has only one observation. The rearrangement uses TRBV30 and TRBJ1-4; D is undetermined. Trimming cost V 3 bases and J 8 bases, with 10 bases left between them. The CDR3 totals 12 residues. CDR1 is GTSNPN and CDR2 is SVGIG in the germline V gene (reference sequence). CDR3 sequence reads: CAWSTEPEKLFF. The CDR3 DNA reads TGTGCCTGGAGCACAGAACCAGAAAAACTGTTTTTT.

The V call is TRBV27, the J call TRBJ2-5; D ambiguous. The V end lost 0 bases, the J end lost 5 bases, and 13 bases lay between the germline ends. The germline V gene has CDR1 MNHEY and CDR2 SMNVEV (reference sequence). CDR3 length: 15 amino acids. DNA for the CDR3: TGTGCCAGCAGTTTATCTTTCCAGTTCTCGGAGACCCAGTACTTC. Translated, it gives CASSLSFQFSETQYF.

The rearrangement joins TRBV7-2 to TRBJ2-5; 8 bases are shared with TRBD1. Germline CDR1 reads SGHTA; CDR2 reads FQGNSA. The V gene end was trimmed by 0 bases and the J gene end by 6 bases; junction bases not matched to a gene: 3. CDR3 length equals 14 residues. The CDR3 spells CASSLATGEKTQYF. DNA for the CDR3: TGTGCCAGCAGCTTAGCGACAGGGGAAAAGACCCAGTACTTC.

The rearrangement joins TRBV2 to TRBJ1-3; no reliable D call. This CDR3 comprises 12 residues. V lost 6 bases to trimming and J lost 3 bases, with 6 bases between them. Germline CDR1 is SNHLY and CDR2 is FYNNEI. The CDR3 DNA sequence: TGTGCCAGCAGGGCGGATGGAAACACCATATATTTT. Its protein product is CASRADGNTIYF.

The rearrangement links TRBV5-5 to TRBJ2-7, with D possibly TRBD2 on 5 matching bases. The CDR3 contains 12 residues. Trimming removed 4 bases from V and 6 bases from J, with 11 bases in between. Germline V gene data show CDR1 as SGHKS and CDR2 as YYEKEE (reference sequence). The CDR3 DNA sequence: TGTGCCAGCAGCCATATAGGGAGCGAGCAGTACTTC. This gives the protein CASSHIGSEQYF.

The V gene is TRBV6-5, the J gene TRBJ1-4; D not resolved. Trimming removed 4 bases at V and 6 bases at J, with 12 bases between. The V gene's germline CDR1 is MNHEY and CDR2 SVGAGI. CDR3 size: 14 residues. CDR3 protein: CASSSRGQDEKLFF. The CDR3 bases are TGTGCCAGCAGTTCCCGCGGGCAGGATGAAAAACTGTTTTTT.

The gene calls are TRBV11-3 and TRBJ2-1, with 13 bases fitting TRBD2. CDR3 length equals 16 residues. Germline CDR1 SGHNT, CDR2 YENEEA. J was trimmed by 2 bases and V by 5 bases; bases with no gene match: 3. As DNA, the CDR3 is TGTGCCAGCAGCCGCGGACTAGCGGGGGCCTACAATGAGCAGTTCTTC. This gives the protein CASSRGLAGAYNEQFF.

In its sample, this clone was seen once. V gene TRBV4-1 combines with J gene TRBJ1-4; 9 bases match TRBD1. The CDR3 spans 15 residues. The germline gives CDR1 MGHRA, CDR2 YSYEKL. The V segment lost 3 bases and the J segment 8 bases; nucleotides outside the gene matches: 7. The CDR3 coding sequence is TGCGCCAGCAGCCACCGACAGGGGGGAAAGGAAAAACTGTTTTTT. It codes for CASSHRQGGKEKLFF.

The rearrangement uses TRBV27 and TRBJ2-7; TRBD1 aligns across 8 bases. The CDR3 covers 16 residues. CDR1 MNHEY and CDR2 SMNVEV come from the germline V gene (reference sequence). Trimming took 0 bases from V and 4 from J; bases not matched to a gene: 8. Here the CDR3 reads CASSLSSTGVGYEQYF. The DNA for the CDR3 is TGTGCCAGCAGTTTATCTTCGACAGGGGTGGGATACGAGCAGTACTTC.

This clone was observed once. The gene calls are TRBV27 and TRBJ2-3, with a weak D call TRBD2 (6 bases). V lost 8 bases, J lost 1 base, and 16 bases lay in between. This CDR3 spans 15 amino acids. CDR1 is MNHEY and CDR2 is SMNVEV in the germline V gene (reference sequence). The CDR3 region is CASGLWPGGTDTQYF. CDR3 nucleotides: TGTGCCAGCGGCCTATGGCCGGGGGGCACAGATACGCAGTATTTT.

This chain uses TRBV29-1 with TRBJ1-2; D is unresolved. Germline loops: CDR1 SQVTM, CDR2 ANQGSEA. This CDR3 region has 12 residues. V lost 0 bases and J 2 bases, leaving 4 bases between the germline ends. The CDR3 spells CSVEDSNYGYTF. The CDR3 region has the DNA TGCAGCGTTGAAGATAGCAACTATGGCTACACCTTC.